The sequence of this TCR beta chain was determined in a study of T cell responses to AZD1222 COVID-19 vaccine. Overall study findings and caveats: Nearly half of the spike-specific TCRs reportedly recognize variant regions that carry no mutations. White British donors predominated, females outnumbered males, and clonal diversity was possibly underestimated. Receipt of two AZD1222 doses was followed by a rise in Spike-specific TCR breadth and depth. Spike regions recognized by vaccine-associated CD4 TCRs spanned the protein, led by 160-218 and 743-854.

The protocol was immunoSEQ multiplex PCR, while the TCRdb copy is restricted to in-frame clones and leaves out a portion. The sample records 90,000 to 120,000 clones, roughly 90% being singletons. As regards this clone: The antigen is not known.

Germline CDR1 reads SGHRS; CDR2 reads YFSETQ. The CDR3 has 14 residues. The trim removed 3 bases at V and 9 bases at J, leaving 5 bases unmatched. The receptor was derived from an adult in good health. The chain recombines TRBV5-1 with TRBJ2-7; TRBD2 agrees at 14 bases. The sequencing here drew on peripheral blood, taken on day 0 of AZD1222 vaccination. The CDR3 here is CASSSGTSGSRQYF. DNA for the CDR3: TGCGCCAGCAGCTCCGGGACTAGCGGGAGTCGGCAGTACTTC.